This T cell receptor beta chain was captured by sequencing in a study of shared clonotypes between healthy human individuals. On this clone: The antigen is undetermined.

Study-wide results and limits: Among donors, the sharing of clonotypes was expected to be influenced by sequencing depth.

Using immunoSEQ multiplex PCR, the repertoire was profiled, and TCRdb retains in-frame clones only, with some absent. There are about 1 million clones in the sample; around 78% occur only once, and 0.52% lies in the top ten. The origin of this receptor is a man between 18 and 35 years old in good health. Some clones in this sample may be carry-over from other donors' samples. The sequencing input was memory CD4+ T cells from PBMCs. This sample's subset: CD45RA-negative fraction.

The chain's CDR3 is CASRGTSGGSGYTF. Written as DNA, the CDR3 is TGTGCCAGCAGGGGTACGTCCGGGGGGTCTGGCTACACCTTC. The genes are TRBV9 and TRBJ1-2, with a possible D match to TRBD1 (5 bases). This CDR3 is 14 amino acids long. The V gene's germline CDR1 is SGDLS and CDR2 YYNGEE. V was shortened by 5 bases and J by 7 bases, with 18 bases between the two germline ends.